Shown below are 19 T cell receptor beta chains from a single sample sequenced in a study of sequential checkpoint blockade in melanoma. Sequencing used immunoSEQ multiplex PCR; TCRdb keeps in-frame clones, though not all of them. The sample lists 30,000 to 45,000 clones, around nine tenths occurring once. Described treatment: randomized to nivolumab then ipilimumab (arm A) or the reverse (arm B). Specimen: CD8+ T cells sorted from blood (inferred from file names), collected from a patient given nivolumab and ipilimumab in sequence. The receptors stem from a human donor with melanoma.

CDR3: CASSQNNYNEQFF. CDR3 sequence (DNA): TGTGCCAGCAGCCAAAATAATTACAATGAGCAGTTCTTC. The chain carries TRBV14 and TRBJ2-1; D remains unclear. Between the trimmed V and J ends, which lost 2 bases and 4 bases, there was a span of 6 bases. Germline values: CDR1 SGHDN, CDR2 FVKESK. The CDR3 consists of 13 residues.

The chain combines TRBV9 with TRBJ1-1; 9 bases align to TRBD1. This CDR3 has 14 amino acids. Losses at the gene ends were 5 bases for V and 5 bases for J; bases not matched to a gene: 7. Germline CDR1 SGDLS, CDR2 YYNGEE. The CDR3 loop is CASRPGTGSTEAFF. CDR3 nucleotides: TGTGCCAGCAGGCCTGGGACAGGGAGTACTGAAGCTTTCTTT. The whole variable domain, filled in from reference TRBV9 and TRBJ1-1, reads DSGVTQTPKHLITATGQRVTLRCSPRSGDLSVYWYQQSLDQGLQFLIQYYNGEERAKGNILERFSAQQFPDLHSELNLSSLELGDSALYFCASRPGTGSTEAFFGQGTRLTVV.

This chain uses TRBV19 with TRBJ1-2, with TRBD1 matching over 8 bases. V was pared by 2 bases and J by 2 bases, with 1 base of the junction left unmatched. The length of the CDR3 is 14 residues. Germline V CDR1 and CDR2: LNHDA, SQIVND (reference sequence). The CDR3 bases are TGTGCCAGTAGTATACAGGGGGCGAACTATGGCTACACCTTC. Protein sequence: CASSIQGANYGYTF.

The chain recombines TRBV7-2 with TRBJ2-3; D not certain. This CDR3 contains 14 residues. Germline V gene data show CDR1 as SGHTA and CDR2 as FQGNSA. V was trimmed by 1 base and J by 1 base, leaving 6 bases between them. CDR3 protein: CASSLVPGTDTQYF. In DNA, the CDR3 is TGTGCCAGCAGCTTAGTCCCAGGCACAGATACGCAGTATTTT.

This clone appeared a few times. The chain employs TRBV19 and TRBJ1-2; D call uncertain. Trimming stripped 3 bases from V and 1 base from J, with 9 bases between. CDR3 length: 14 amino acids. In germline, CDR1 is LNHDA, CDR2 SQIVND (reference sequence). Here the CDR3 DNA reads TGTGCCAGTAGTATGGTCGGCGGTAACTATGGCTACACCTTC. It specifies CASSMVGGNYGYTF. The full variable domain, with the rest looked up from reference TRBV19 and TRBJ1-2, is DGGITQSPKYLFRKEGQNVTLSCEQNLNHDAMYWYRQDPGQGLRLIYYSQIVNDFQKGDIAEGYSVSREKKESFPLTVTSAQKNPTAFYLCASSMVGGNYGYTFGSGTRLTVV.

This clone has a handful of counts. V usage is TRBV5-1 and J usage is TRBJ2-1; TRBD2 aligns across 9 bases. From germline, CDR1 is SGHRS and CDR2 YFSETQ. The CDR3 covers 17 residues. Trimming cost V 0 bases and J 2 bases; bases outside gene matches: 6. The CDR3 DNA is TGCGCCAGCAGCTTGGCCTTCGCGGGAGGGGCCTACAATGAGCAGTTCTTC. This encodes CASSLAFAGGAYNEQFF.

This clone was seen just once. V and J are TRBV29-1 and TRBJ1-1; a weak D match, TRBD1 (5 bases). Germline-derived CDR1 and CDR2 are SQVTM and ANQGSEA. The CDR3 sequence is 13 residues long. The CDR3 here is CRVLEGANTEAFF. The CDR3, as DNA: TGCAGGGTCCTTGAAGGGGCGAACACTGAAGCTTTCTTT.

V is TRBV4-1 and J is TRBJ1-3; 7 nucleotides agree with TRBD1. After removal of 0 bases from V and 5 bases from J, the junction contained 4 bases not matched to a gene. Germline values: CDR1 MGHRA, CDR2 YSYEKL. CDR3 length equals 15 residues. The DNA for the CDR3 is TGCGCCAGCAGCCAAGAGGAACAGGGGAGAAACACCATATATTTT. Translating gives CASSQEEQGRNTIYF.

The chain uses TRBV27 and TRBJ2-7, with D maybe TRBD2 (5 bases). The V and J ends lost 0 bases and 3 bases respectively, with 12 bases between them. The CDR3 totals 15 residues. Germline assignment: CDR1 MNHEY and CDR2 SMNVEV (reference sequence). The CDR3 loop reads CASSLSATMDYEQYF. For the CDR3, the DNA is TGTGCCAGCAGTTTATCCGCGACTATGGACTACGAGCAGTACTTC.

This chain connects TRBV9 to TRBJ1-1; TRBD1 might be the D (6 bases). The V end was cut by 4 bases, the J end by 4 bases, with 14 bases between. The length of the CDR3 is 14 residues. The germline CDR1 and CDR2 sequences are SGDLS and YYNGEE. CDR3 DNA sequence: TGTGCCAGCAGCTTAGTAACAGGGACCACTGAAGCTTTCTTT. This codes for CASSLVTGTTEAFF.

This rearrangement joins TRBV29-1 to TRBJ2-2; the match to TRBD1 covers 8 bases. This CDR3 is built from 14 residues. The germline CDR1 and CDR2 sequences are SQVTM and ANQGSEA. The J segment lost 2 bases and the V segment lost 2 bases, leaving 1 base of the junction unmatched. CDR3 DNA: TGCAGCGTTGAACAGGGGGCTAACACCGGGGAGCTGTTTTTT. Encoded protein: CSVEQGANTGELFF.

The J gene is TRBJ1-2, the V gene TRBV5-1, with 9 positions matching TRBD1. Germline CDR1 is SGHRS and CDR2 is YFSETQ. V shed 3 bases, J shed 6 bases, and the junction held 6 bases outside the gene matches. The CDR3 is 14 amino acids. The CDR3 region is CASSSQQGADGYTF. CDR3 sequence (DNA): TGCGCCAGCAGCTCCCAACAGGGGGCTGATGGCTACACCTTC.

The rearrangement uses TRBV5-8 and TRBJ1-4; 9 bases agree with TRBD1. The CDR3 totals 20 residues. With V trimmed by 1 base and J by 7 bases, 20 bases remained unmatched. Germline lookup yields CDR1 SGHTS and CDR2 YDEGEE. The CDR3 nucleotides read TGTGCCAGCAGCTTGCCCCCGGGACAGGGCCCTGAAGCCCCGGGTGAAAAACTGTTTTTT. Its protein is CASSLPPGQGPEAPGEKLFF. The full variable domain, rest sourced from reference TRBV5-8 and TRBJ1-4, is EAGVTQSPTHLIKTRGQQATLRCSPISGHTSVYWYQQALGLGLQFLLWYDEGEERNRGNFPPRFSGRQFPNYSSELNVNALELEDSALYLCASSLPPGQGPEAPGEKLFFGSGTQLSVL.

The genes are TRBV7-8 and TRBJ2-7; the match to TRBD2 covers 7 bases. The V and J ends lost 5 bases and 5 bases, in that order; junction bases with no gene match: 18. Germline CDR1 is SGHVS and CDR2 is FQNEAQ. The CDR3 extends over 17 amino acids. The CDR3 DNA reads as TGTGCCAGCAGCCACATCGGGGCTGCGGGAGAGAGCAACGAGCAGTACGTC. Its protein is CASSHIGAAGESNEQYV.

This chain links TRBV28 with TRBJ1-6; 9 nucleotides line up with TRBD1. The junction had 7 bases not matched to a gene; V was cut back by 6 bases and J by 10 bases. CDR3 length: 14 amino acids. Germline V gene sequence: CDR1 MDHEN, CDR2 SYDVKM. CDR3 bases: TGTGCCAGCAGCACGGACAGGGGTTTGTCACCCCTCCACTTT. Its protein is CASSTDRGLSPLHF.

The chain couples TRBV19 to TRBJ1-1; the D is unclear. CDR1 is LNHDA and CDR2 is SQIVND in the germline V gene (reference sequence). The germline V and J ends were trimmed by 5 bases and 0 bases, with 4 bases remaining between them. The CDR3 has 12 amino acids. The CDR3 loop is CASSYMNTEAFF. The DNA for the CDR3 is TGTGCCAGTAGTTACATGAACACTGAAGCTTTCTTT.

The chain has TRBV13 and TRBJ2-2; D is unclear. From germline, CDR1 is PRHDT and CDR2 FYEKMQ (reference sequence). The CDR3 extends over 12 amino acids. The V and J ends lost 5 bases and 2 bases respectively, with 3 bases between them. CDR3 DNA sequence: TGTGCCAGCAGCCTTAACACCGGGGAGCTGTTTTTT. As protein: CASSLNTGELFF.

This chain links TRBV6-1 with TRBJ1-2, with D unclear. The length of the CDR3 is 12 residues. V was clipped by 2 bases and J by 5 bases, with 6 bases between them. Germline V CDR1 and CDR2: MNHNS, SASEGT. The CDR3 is CASSESHYGYTF. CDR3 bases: TGTGCCAGCAGTGAAAGCCATTATGGCTACACCTTC.

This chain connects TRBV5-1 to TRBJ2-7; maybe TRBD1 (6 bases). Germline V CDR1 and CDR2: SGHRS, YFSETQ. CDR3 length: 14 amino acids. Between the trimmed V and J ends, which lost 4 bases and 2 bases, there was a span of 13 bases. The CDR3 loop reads CASSPSDSPYEQYV. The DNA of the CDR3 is TGCGCCAGCAGCCCATCGGACAGTCCCTACGAGCAGTACGTC.